One and the same sample provided the 8 T cell receptor beta chains below, sequenced in a study of T cell changes during pregnancy in multiple sclerosis. TCRdb's table, derived via immunoSEQ multiplex PCR, lists solely in-frame clones and lacks some. Found here are 70,000 to 95,000 clones, around 91% of them singletons; the top ten hold approximately 2%. The material sequenced was peripheral blood, taken before pregnancy. The receptors were gathered from a female donor with multiple sclerosis, enrolled in a pregnancy study.

The V gene is TRBV7-9, the J gene TRBJ1-2; 7 bases fit TRBD1. After removal of 5 bases from V and 4 bases from J, the junction contained 4 bases not matched to a gene. The CDR3 spans 13 residues. Germline V gives CDR1 SEHNR, CDR2 FQNEAQ (reference sequence). The CDR3 protein is CASSVGTVYGYTF. The CDR3 coding sequence is TGTGCCAGCAGCGTCGGGACAGTCTATGGCTACACCTTC.

The V gene is TRBV2, the J gene TRBJ1-2; 11 bases fit TRBD1. Trimming removed 3 bases from V and 4 bases from J; junction bases left unmatched: 4. The CDR3 covers 15 residues. The germline V gene has CDR1 SNHLY and CDR2 FYNNEI. The CDR3 region is CASSDGQGARYGYTF. The CDR3 DNA is TGTGCCAGCAGTGACGGACAGGGGGCCCGCTATGGCTACACCTTC.

This rearrangement joins TRBV5-1 to TRBJ2-2; 9 bases fit TRBD1. Trimming removed 4 bases from V and 5 bases from J; junction bases left unmatched: 3. In germline, CDR1 is SGHRS, CDR2 YFSETQ. CDR3 length: 14 amino acids. CDR3 sequence: CASSHDRGTGELFF. CDR3 DNA: TGCGCCAGCAGCCACGACAGGGGGACCGGGGAGCTGTTTTTT.

The rearrangement links TRBV11-2 to TRBJ2-7; D is possibly TRBD1 (5 bases). V shed 5 bases and J shed 3 bases, with 20 bases lying between them. The length of the CDR3 is 16 residues. In germline, CDR1 is SGHAT, CDR2 FQNNGV. The CDR3 DNA sequence: TGTGCCAGCAGCCCCCTCGCGGCAGGGATTAACTACGAGCAGTACTTC. This translates into CASSPLAAGINYEQYF.

The rearrangement links TRBV7-2 to TRBJ1-3; TRBD1 agrees at 7 bases. With V trimmed by 3 bases and J by 1 base, 3 bases remained unmatched. The CDR3 loop spans 15 amino acids. The germline V gene encodes CDR1 SGHTA and CDR2 FQGNSA. The CDR3 bases are TGTGCCAGCAGCTTCAAGGGGGCGTCTGGAAACACCATATATTTT. Protein product: CASSFKGASGNTIYF.

This rearrangement joins TRBV5-8 to TRBJ2-5, with 12 nucleotides matching TRBD2. The CDR3 is made up of 16 amino acids. The V segment lost 4 bases and the J segment 1 base; nucleotides outside the gene matches: 5. CDR1 is SGHTS and CDR2 is YDEGEE in the germline V gene. In nucleotides, the CDR3 is TGTGCCAGCAGCAGAGGACTAGCGGGGCCCCAAGAGACCCAGTACTTC. Its protein product is CASSRGLAGPQETQYF.

The V gene is TRBV7-9, the J gene TRBJ1-2; weak D call: TRBD1 (5 bases). The germline gives CDR1 SEHNR, CDR2 FQNEAQ (reference sequence). This CDR3 comprises 14 residues. V gave up 4 bases and J gave up 4 bases, with 13 bases separating them. The CDR3 loop reads CASSSGQGSYGYTF. In DNA, the CDR3 is TGTGCCAGCAGCTCCGGCCAGGGCTCCTATGGCTACACCTTC.

This chain uses TRBV9 with TRBJ2-5, with D tentatively TRBD2 (6 bases). Between the trimmed V and J ends, which lost 0 bases and 2 bases, there was a span of 11 bases. The CDR3 consists of 15 residues. CDR1 is SGDLS and CDR2 is YYNGEE in the germline V gene. CDR3 nucleotides: TGTGCCAGCAGCGTAGAAGGACTACCACAAGAGACCCAGTACTTC. Translating gives CASSVEGLPQETQYF.